This T cell receptor beta chain was recovered during a study of T cells in Graves' hyperthyroidism and ophthalmopathy. Overall study context: Blood was drawn when the patient was first diagnosed and still untreated.

This CDR3 has 14 residues. Trimming removed 6 bases from V and 1 base from J, with 15 bases in between. Germline V lookup: CDR1 SQVTM, CDR2 ANQGSEA. This clonotype appeared many times. Isolation of PBMCs was performed on about 10 ml fresh peripheral blood. It was RNA transcripts that yielded the amplified TCR beta CDR3 regions. The HTBI primer set was used in a first-round RT-PCR of the TCR CDR3. One entry per CDR3 protein results from TCRdb running MiXCR on the multiplex PCR reads. Seen here are about 760,000 distinct CDR3 sequences, 35% observed once, and the top ten hold 30% to 40%. The sequenced sample consisted of blood. The chain couples TRBV29-1 to TRBJ1-2; D unresolved. The clonotype originates from a woman aged 40 to 50 with Graves' hyperthyroidism. The CDR3 is CSVNDRLDNYGYTF. CDR3 nucleotides: TGCAGCGTAAACGACCGGTTAGATAACTATGGCTACACCTTC.